Following are 18 T cell receptor beta chains from one sample sequenced in a study of beta chain features in type 1 diabetes (dated by TCRdb to between 2018 and 2020). The paper's findings and limits, for the study overall: A moderate but significant shortening of TCRB CDR3 length was observed in type 1 diabetes patients in all four CD4+ subsets.

Their target antigens are unknown. The library was built by means of the immunoSEQ multiplex PCR assay. The entire isolated RNA was reverse transcribed using the High Capacity cDNA Reverse Transcription Kit, and thus expressed TCRB transcripts were sequenced. TCRdb carries this immuneACCESS record with in-frame sequences only. Its versions omit some clonotypes, under half of them owing to an unresolved V gene in the studies checked, with the rest unexplained. The sample table holds some 44,000 clones, of which around 71% were seen once. The ten largest make up 2% to 2.5% of the sample. The sample taken for sequencing was Tregs from blood. The cell subset or site label on this specimen signifies: regulatory CD4+ T cells. Every receptor here comes from a woman aged 18 to 35 with type 1 diabetes.

This sequence joins TRBV6-6 and TRBJ1-1; D unresolved. CDR1 MNHNY and CDR2 SVGAGI come from the germline V gene (reference sequence). The CDR3 loop spans 13 amino acids. The V and J ends lost 7 bases and 4 bases respectively, with 13 bases between them. Here the CDR3 DNA reads TGTGCCAGCAACATCCAGGTTGGCACTGAAGCTTTCTTT. Encoded protein: CASNIQVGTEAFF.

Only one count was recorded for this clone. This rearrangement joins TRBV11-2 to TRBJ2-1; 9 bases are shared with TRBD2. Germline V lookup: CDR1 SGHAT, CDR2 FQNNGV. The CDR3 totals 15 residues. V gave up 5 bases and J gave up 5 bases; unmatched junction bases: 7. CDR3: CASSRWRGGDNEQFF. CDR3 DNA: TGTGCCAGCAGCCGATGGCGGGGGGGAGACAATGAGCAGTTCTTC.

This clone has only a few counts. This chain uses TRBV10-3 with TRBJ2-1; 10 bases map to TRBD2. The CDR3 runs to 14 residues. The germline gives CDR1 ENHRY, CDR2 SYGVKD. Trimming cost V 11 bases and J 4 bases; bases outside gene matches: 8. CDR3 sequence: CAHERTSGYNEQFF. CDR3 nucleotides: TGTGCCCACGAACGGACTAGCGGATACAATGAGCAGTTCTTC.

A word on this clone: The sample carries other DNA sequences with the same CDR3. The rearrangement links TRBV7-2 to TRBJ1-1; D uncertain. This CDR3 has 12 residues. Germline loops: CDR1 SGHTA, CDR2 FQGNSA. V lost 2 bases, J lost 4 bases, and 5 bases lay in between. The CDR3 region has the DNA TGTGCCAGCAGCTTACGGGGCACTGAAGCTTTCTTT. It specifies CASSLRGTEAFF.

This clone was recorded only once. The chain has TRBV27 and TRBJ2-5; 8 bases are shared with TRBD1. The germline V gene encodes CDR1 MNHEY and CDR2 SMNVEV (reference sequence). CDR3 length: 12 amino acids. V trimming: 8 bases; J trimming: 10 bases; junction bases outside the gene matches: 9. CDR3 loop: CASGQGTHLQYF. Written as DNA, the CDR3 is TGTGCCAGCGGACAGGGAACTCACCTCCAGTACTTC.

The chain has TRBV19 and TRBJ1-1, with D possibly matching TRBD1 (5 bases). Germline lookup yields CDR1 LNHDA and CDR2 SQIVND (reference sequence). V was trimmed by 6 bases and J by 0 bases, leaving 8 bases between them. CDR3 length: 13 residues. CDR3 coding DNA: TGTGCCAGTAGAAGACAGTTGAACACTGAAGCTTTCTTT. This codes for CASRRQLNTEAFF.

This chain links TRBV7-3 with TRBJ2-1; no firm D call. Per the germline V gene, CDR1 is SGHTA and CDR2 is FQGTGA. The CDR3 extends over 12 amino acids. Trimming took 4 bases from V and 3 from J, leaving 4 bases between them. CDR3 residues: CASSSNYNEQFF. The CDR3 DNA reads TGTGCCAGCAGCTCAAACTACAATGAGCAGTTCTTC.

The chain couples TRBV6-4 to TRBJ2-2, with D tentatively TRBD1 (6 bases). V lost 2 bases and J lost 3, with 10 bases in between. The CDR3 runs 15 residues. The germline V gene has CDR1 MRHNA and CDR2 SNTAGT. CDR3 DNA: TGTGCCAGCAGTGACGAAAACAGGGACACCGGGGAGCTGTTTTTT. Amino acid sequence: CASSDENRDTGELFF.

In its sample, this clone is medium-sized. This chain connects TRBV7-9 to TRBJ2-3; 12 nucleotides match TRBD2. CDR3 length: 14 residues. Trimming cost V 5 bases and J 5 bases; bases outside gene matches: 2. Per the germline V gene, CDR1 is SEHNR and CDR2 is FQNEAQ (reference sequence). CDR3 bases: TGTGCCAGCAGCCCGGGACTAGCGGGAGATACGCAGTATTTT. Its protein product is CASSPGLAGDTQYF.

The chain has TRBV28 and TRBJ2-3; TRBD1 is a possible D gene (5 bases). V dropped 3 bases and J dropped 5 bases, with 12 bases sitting between them. The CDR3 has 14 amino acids. Germline V gene lookup returns CDR1 MDHEN and CDR2 SYDVKM. The CDR3 here is CASSLGQAQDTQYF. The DNA of the CDR3 is TGTGCCAGCAGTTTGGGGCAAGCCCAAGATACGCAGTATTTT.

In DNA, the CDR3 is TGCGCCAGCAGCCCGGGACTAGCGGCCCCCACAGATACGCAGTATTTT. Protein: CASSPGLAAPTDTQYF. The V call is TRBV5-1, the J call TRBJ2-3; TRBD2 aligns across 11 bases. The CDR3 has 16 residues. Losses at the gene ends were 4 bases for V and 2 bases for J; bases not matched to a gene: 6. Germline values: CDR1 SGHRS, CDR2 YFSETQ.

J is TRBJ2-3 and V is TRBV7-2, with D perhaps matching TRBD1 (6 bases). The germline CDR1 and CDR2 sequences are SGHTA and FQGNSA. This CDR3 region has 14 residues. V gave up 1 base and J gave up 1 base, with 6 bases separating them. CDR3 nucleotides: TGTGCCAGCAGCTTAGACAGGGGCACAGATACGCAGTATTTT. It yields the protein CASSLDRGTDTQYF.

This chain uses TRBV4-1 with TRBJ1-5; the D gene is possibly TRBD1 (6 bases). This CDR3 has 20 amino acids. CDR1 and CDR2 from the germline V gene are MGHRA and YSYEKL. V gave up 1 base and J gave up 2 bases, with 24 bases separating them. CDR3 nucleotides: TGCGCCAGCAGCCAAGTCCTTGGGGGGGCTGTTGATCTGGGCAATCAGCCCCAGCATTTT. Protein product: CASSQVLGGAVDLGNQPQHF.

This clone was seen a few times. J is TRBJ1-5 and V is TRBV28, with 10 bases aligning to TRBD1. Trimming took 4 bases from V and 5 from J; bases not matched to a gene: 2. This CDR3 has 14 residues. Germline V CDR1 and CDR2: MDHEN, SYDVKM. CDR3 sequence: CASSSGQGDQPQHF. CDR3 coding DNA: TGTGCCAGCAGTTCCGGACAGGGGGATCAGCCCCAGCATTTT.

This chain links TRBV9 with TRBJ2-3; TRBD2 aligns across 10 bases. Germline CDR1 is SGDLS and CDR2 is YYNGEE. J lost 1 base, V lost 7 bases, and 12 bases had no gene match. The CDR3 is 17 amino acids. The CDR3 DNA reads TGTGCCAGCCCTCGGGTCATCGGGACTAGCGGCACAGATACGCAGTATTTT. Translated: CASPRVIGTSGTDTQYF.

This clone was counted only a few times. J is TRBJ1-6 and V is TRBV7-9; 8 nucleotides line up with TRBD1. CDR1 is SEHNR and CDR2 is FQNEAQ in the germline V gene (reference sequence). Unmatched junction bases numbered 9, after V lost 5 bases and J lost 3 bases. The CDR3 is made up of 17 amino acids. The CDR3 is CASSPNTGQGYNSPLHF. Written as DNA, the CDR3 is TGTGCCAGCAGCCCTAATACCGGACAGGGCTATAATTCACCCCTCCACTTT.

The chain recombines TRBV7-2 with TRBJ1-2; D is possibly TRBD1 (6 bases). Trimming left V 2 bases short and J 2 bases short, with 9 bases between. Germline V CDR1 and CDR2: SGHTA, FQGNSA. This CDR3 has 14 residues. As DNA, the CDR3 is TGTGCCAGCAGCTTACCAGGGGTAAACTATGGCTACACCTTC. This sequence encodes CASSLPGVNYGYTF. Complete variable domain (other parts from reference TRBV7-2 and TRBJ1-2): GAGVSQSPSNKVTEKGKDVELRCDPISGHTALYWYRQSLGQGLEFLIYFQGNSAPDKSGLPSDRFSAERTGGSVSTLTIQRTQQEDSAVYLCASSLPGVNYGYTFGSGTRLTVV.

This chain connects TRBV30 to TRBJ1-2; D remains ambiguous. The CDR3 is made up of 12 amino acids. Germline CDR1 reads GTSNPN; CDR2 reads SVGIG (reference sequence). V was pared by 6 bases and J by 5 bases, with 13 bases between. CDR3 in amino acids: CACMAPRYGYTF. The DNA of the CDR3 is TGTGCCTGCATGGCCCCTAGGTATGGCTACACCTTC.